One and the same sample provided the 21 T cell receptor beta chains below, sequenced in a study of cytomegalovirus exposure and HLA in healthy donors. PCR amplification relied on 60 Vbeta primers (plus 13 Jbeta primers). This table comes from immunoSEQ multiplex PCR, and its TCRdb copy is limited to in-frame clones, with some not included. The sample contains roughly 100,000 clones, roughly three quarters of which appear only once. Material: PBMCs. These receptors were taken from a male donor in good health and CMV-seropositive.

The CDR3: CASSPTGALNTGELFF. The CDR3 DNA reads as TGTGCCAGCAGCCCAACAGGGGCCCTGAACACCGGGGAGCTGTTTTTT. The genes are TRBV5-8 and TRBJ2-2, with 7 bases matching TRBD1. Germline CDR1 and CDR2: SGHTS and YDEGEE. With V trimmed by 4 bases and J by 1 base, 7 bases remained unmatched. The CDR3 is 16 residues long.

The J gene is TRBJ1-6, the V gene TRBV7-3; no clear D gene. Germline CDR1 reads SGHTA; CDR2 reads FQGTGA. V lost 2 bases to trimming and J lost 9 bases, with 11 bases between them. The CDR3 extends over 14 amino acids. This chain's CDR3 is CASSLRPTGSPLHF. In nucleotides, the CDR3 is TGTGCCAGCAGCTTACGGCCTACGGGTTCACCCCTCCACTTT. Filled out from reference TRBV7-3 and TRBJ1-6, the complete variable domain reads GAGVSQTPSNKVTEKGKYVELRCDPISGHTALYWYRQSLGQGPEFLIYFQGTGAADDSGLPNDRFFAVRPEGSVSTLKIQRTERGDSAVYLCASSLRPTGSPLHFGNGTRLTVT.

The genes are TRBV7-2 and TRBJ2-7; D call uncertain. V shed 6 bases and J shed 3 bases, with 12 bases lying between them. This CDR3 region has 13 residues. Looked up from germline, CDR1 is SGHTA and CDR2 is FQGNSA. The CDR3 nucleotides read TGTGCCAGCAGTTCGGGTCTCCGCTACGAGCAGTACTTC. Translating gives CASSSGLRYEQYF.

The rearrangement joins TRBV30 to TRBJ2-7, with no clear D. This CDR3 region has 14 residues. V was clipped by 2 bases and J by 2 bases, with 13 bases between them. The germline CDR1 and CDR2 sequences are GTSNPN and SVGIG (reference sequence). The chain's CDR3 is CAWSPADFTYEQYF. CDR3 nucleotides: TGTGCCTGGAGTCCGGCCGACTTCACCTACGAGCAGTACTTC.

The chain has TRBV19 and TRBJ2-7, with TRBD1 matching 7 bases. Germline V gene sequence: CDR1 LNHDA, CDR2 SQIVND (reference sequence). This CDR3 is built from 14 residues. V was clipped by 5 bases and J by 3 bases; unmatched bases: 7. CDR3 DNA: TGTGCCAGTAGTTCGGGACAGTCCCACTACGAGCAGTACTTC. Protein sequence: CASSSGQSHYEQYF.

This sequence joins TRBV13 and TRBJ2-3, with 10 bases identical to TRBD2. The CDR3 is 16 residues long. Germline V lookup: CDR1 PRHDT, CDR2 FYEKMQ (reference sequence). V gave up 1 base and J gave up 2 bases; unmatched junction bases: 3. CDR3 coding DNA: TGTGCCAGCAGCTTAGAAAGCGGGAGGGACACAGATACGCAGTATTTT. Residues: CASSLESGRDTDTQYF.

The chain employs TRBV6-1 and TRBJ1-2; D perhaps matches TRBD1 (5 bases). CDR1 and CDR2 (germline): MNHNS, SASEGT. V was pared by 7 bases and J by 4 bases, with 16 bases between. The CDR3 spans 14 residues. This chain's CDR3 is CASTPSGGLYGYTF. CDR3 nucleotide sequence: TGTGCCAGCACCCCCTCGGGGGGTCTCTATGGCTACACCTTC.

This chain links TRBV9 with TRBJ2-3; 9 bases are shared with TRBD1. Per germline, CDR1 SGDLS and CDR2 YYNGEE. V was clipped by 7 bases and J by 4 bases; unmatched bases: 7. This CDR3 comprises 14 residues. CDR3 sequence: CASAGQGKADTQYF. The CDR3 DNA reads as TGTGCCAGCGCGGGACAGGGAAAGGCAGATACGCAGTATTTT.

This clone has more than one count but fewer than ten. The rearrangement joins TRBV20-1 to TRBJ2-1, with a tentative D call TRBD2 (6 bases). The germline V gene encodes CDR1 DFQATT and CDR2 SNEGSKA (reference sequence). V was clipped by 6 bases and J by 8 bases, with 11 bases between them. This CDR3 is 11 amino acids long. This CDR3 is CSARGLDEQFF. The CDR3 nucleotides read TGCAGTGCCCGGGGACTGGATGAGCAGTTCTTC.

V usage is TRBV18 and J usage is TRBJ2-7, with D hard to call. Looked up from germline, CDR1 is KGHSH and CDR2 is LQKENI. The CDR3 covers 13 residues. Trimming removed 3 bases at V and 0 bases at J, with 6 bases between. The chain's CDR3 is CASSPADSYEQYF. In DNA form, the CDR3 reads TGTGCCAGCTCACCGGCGGACTCCTACGAGCAGTACTTC. Full variable domain (rest looked up from reference TRBV18 and TRBJ2-7): NAGVMQNPRHLVRRRGQEARLRCSPMKGHSHVYWYRQLPEEGLKFMVYLQKENIIDESGMPKERFSAEFPKEGPSILRIQQVVRGDSAAYFCASSPADSYEQYFGPGTRLTVT.

Of note for this clone: The junction shows a germline mismatch at one end, possibly a read error. The rearrangement joins TRBV7-9 to TRBJ2-5; 7 bases agree with TRBD2. CDR3 size: 17 residues. Germline lookup yields CDR1 SEHNR and CDR2 FQNEAQ (reference sequence). This chain's CDR3 is CSSSLTWASGYQETQYF. The CDR3 region has the DNA TGTTCCAGCAGCTTAACGTGGGCTAGCGGTTATCAAGAGACCCAGTACTTC.

The chain joins TRBV7-2 to TRBJ2-7, with D maybe TRBD1 (5 bases). Germline CDR1 is SGHTA and CDR2 is FQGNSA. The CDR3 contains 15 residues. The ends were cut back, 5 bases at V and 1 base at J, with 15 bases in the middle. The CDR3 reads CASSPDGRGSYEQYF. The CDR3 DNA sequence: TGTGCCAGCAGCCCTGACGGAAGGGGATCCTACGAGCAGTACTTC.

This chain's CDR3 is CASSSQETQYF. In nucleotides, the CDR3 is TGTGCCAGCAGTTCTCAAGAGACCCAGTACTTC. This sequence joins TRBV28 and TRBJ2-5; D uncertain. Trimming removed 4 bases at V and 2 bases at J, with 2 bases between. CDR3 size: 11 residues. Germline V gene lookup returns CDR1 MDHEN and CDR2 SYDVKM.

The chain uses TRBV7-2 and TRBJ2-1; maybe TRBD1 (5 bases). The CDR3 is 13 residues long. CDR1 SGHTA and CDR2 FQGNSA come from the germline V gene. The germline V and J ends were trimmed by 1 base and 12 bases, with 13 bases remaining between them. CDR3: CASSLDRLQGQFF. CDR3 sequence (DNA): TGTGCCAGCAGCTTAGACAGGCTCCAAGGGCAGTTCTTC.

The chain links TRBV28 to TRBJ2-5, with D unresolved. The CDR3 loop spans 12 amino acids. V dropped 2 bases and J dropped 4 bases, with 5 bases sitting between them. In germline, CDR1 is MDHEN, CDR2 SYDVKM. CDR3 nucleotide sequence: TGTGCCAGCAGTTTAGATAGAGAGACCCAGTACTTC. It encodes CASSLDRETQYF.

The rearrangement joins TRBV18 to TRBJ1-2, with 8 bases that match TRBD1. Germline V gene sequence: CDR1 KGHSH, CDR2 LQKENI. The V gene end was trimmed by 2 bases and the J gene end by 0 bases; junction bases not matched to a gene: 2. The length of the CDR3 is 15 residues. The CDR3 nucleotides are TGTGCCAGCTCACCAAGGGACAGGTCTAACTATGGCTACACCTTC. Its translation is CASSPRDRSNYGYTF.

The table lists this clone with a few counts. The chain combines TRBV6-6 with TRBJ2-7; possibly TRBD2 for D (7 bases). This CDR3 has 14 amino acids. V gave up 7 bases and J gave up 4 bases, with 17 bases separating them. Germline-derived CDR1 and CDR2 are MNHNY and SVGAGI (reference sequence). In nucleotides, the CDR3 is TGTGCCAGCACACTTAGGGGGGGGTCTTACGAGCAGTACTTC. Encoded protein: CASTLRGGSYEQYF.

The CDR3 sequence is CASSFLPTRSTDTQYF. DNA of the CDR3: TGTGCCAGCAGCTTCCTCCCGACTCGTTCCACAGATACGCAGTATTTT. The chain employs TRBV13 and TRBJ2-3; D gene uncertain. Per germline, CDR1 PRHDT and CDR2 FYEKMQ (reference sequence). This CDR3 comprises 16 residues. Trimming took off 3 bases at V and 2 bases at J, with 15 bases between the two ends.

The chain links TRBV28 to TRBJ1-2, with TRBD1 matching over 8 bases. CDR1 is MDHEN and CDR2 is SYDVKM in the germline V gene. The CDR3 has 15 amino acids. V lost 2 bases to trimming and J lost 7 bases; unmatched junction nucleotides: 9. In nucleotides, the CDR3 is TGTGCCAGCAGTTTAGAGCAGACAGGGGTATCTGGCTACACCTTC. This encodes CASSLEQTGVSGYTF.

The V and J genes are TRBV6-5 and TRBJ2-3; 8 positions match TRBD2. Germline V gives CDR1 MNHEY, CDR2 SVGAGI. This CDR3 spans 15 amino acids. The ends lost 2 bases at V and 4 bases at J; junction bases unmatched: 5. The CDR3: CASSYDSGRPDTQYF. The CDR3 region has the DNA TGTGCCAGCAGTTACGACAGCGGGAGACCAGATACGCAGTATTTT.

The gene calls are TRBV9 and TRBJ2-7; D might be TRBD1 (5 bases). From germline, CDR1 is SGDLS and CDR2 YYNGEE. The CDR3 is 14 amino acids. V was cut by 0 bases and J by 1 base, with 8 bases left in between. CDR3 coding DNA: TGTGCCAGCAGCGTAGGGGGCCCTTCCTACGAGCAGTACTTC. It specifies CASSVGGPSYEQYF.